This entry features one T cell receptor beta chain sequence. Its antigen is unidentified. This sample includes further DNA sequences coding for the same CDR3. Germline V gene sequence: CDR1 ENHRY, CDR2 SYGVKD. The V end was cut by 8 bases, the J end by 4 bases, with 11 bases between. This CDR3 contains 12 residues. The data are from a study of T cell responses to AZD1222 COVID-19 vaccine. Method: immunoSEQ multiplex PCR; TCRdb's copy keeps in-frame clones and lacks some. The sample shows 85,000 or so clones, about nine tenths of them seen only once. Study-wide findings and caveats: AZD1222 recipients seropositive at baseline numbered only six. With two AZD1222 doses given, Spike-specific TCR breadth and depth both rose. Dominant CD4 TCR responses targeted spike regions 160-218 and 743-854.

The sample in question was peripheral blood, obtained 28 days after the second AZD1222 dose. V and J are TRBV10-3 and TRBJ1-1; D is possibly TRBD1 (6 bases). This clonotype was obtained from an adult who received the AZD1222 COVID-19 vaccine. The CDR3 spells CAISEGGTEAFF. The CDR3, as DNA: TGTGCCATCTCGGAGGGGGGCACTGAAGCTTTCTTT.